The entry below describes one T cell receptor (beta chain). This CDR3 is 13 amino acids long. The germline V and J ends were trimmed by 5 bases and 1 base, with 8 bases remaining between them. Germline V gives CDR1 LNHDA, CDR2 SQIVND (reference sequence). These data are taken from a study of blood T cell repertoires in COVID-19. In the authors' workflow: The assay estimated nucleated cells by amplifying reference gene primers. This table comes from immunoSEQ multiplex PCR, and its TCRdb copy is limited to in-frame clones, with some not included. The DNA gave D and trimming, while V, J and clone size come from that table. The top ten clones hold 6.5% to 9% of a sample with 40,000 to 45,000 clones, approximately 90% of them seen once.

The J gene is TRBJ1-2, the V gene TRBV19, with a possible D match to TRBD1 (5 bases). Sequenced material: peripheral blood. The clonotype was recovered from a man between 60 and 70 years old with active COVID-19. The CDR3 bases are TGTGCCAGTAGTTCTCAGGGTAACTATGGCTACACCTTC. It codes for CASSSQGNYGYTF.